The 2 T cell receptor beta chains listed next were all sequenced from one sample in a study of beta chain features in type 1 diabetes. These receptors' targets are unknown. All of the isolated RNA was reverse transcribed, so expressed TCRB transcripts were sequenced. Libraries were prepared by immunoSEQ multiplex PCR; TCRdb keeps only in-frame clonotypes and omits some of them. The sample yields around 340,000 clones, around 9.7% seen once. Study conclusions and caveats: Researchers report that Type 1 diabetes patients had moderately but significantly shorter TCRB CDR3s across all four CD4+ subsets.

Sequences were obtained from central memory CD4+ T cells from blood. Source of these receptors: a man aged 25-45 years with type 1 diabetes.

In its sample, this clone was seen many times. This chain connects TRBV14 to TRBJ2-1; unclear D gene. Trimming shortened V by 1 base and J by 0 bases, and 7 bases separated the two germline ends. The CDR3 covers 15 residues. The V gene's germline CDR1 is SGHDN and CDR2 FVKESK. The CDR3 DNA follows: TGTGCCAGCAGCCAAGCGTTCAGCTCCTACAATGAGCAGTTCTTC. The encoded protein is CASSQAFSSYNEQFF. Filled out from reference TRBV14 and TRBJ2-1, the complete variable domain reads EAGVTQFPSHSVIEKGQTVTLRCDPISGHDNLYWYRRVMGKEIKFLLHFVKESKQDESGMPNNRFLAERTGGTYSTLKVQPAELEDSGVYFCASSQAFSSYNEQFFGPGTRLTVL.

The chain links TRBV4-3 to TRBJ1-2, with 11 bases matching TRBD1. V trimming: 4 bases; J trimming: 2 bases; junction bases outside the gene matches: 6. This CDR3 is built from 16 residues. Germline CDR1 LGHNA, CDR2 YSLEER. The CDR3 region has the DNA TGCGCCAGCAGCCCTGGGACAGGGGGTTCGAACTATGGCTACACCTTC. Its protein is CASSPGTGGSNYGYTF.